The source of this T cell receptor beta chain is a study of blood T cell repertoires in COVID-19. About the study: Specimens from acute and convalescent COVID-19 originated in the United States, Italy and Spain.

The CDR3 extends over 15 amino acids. CDR1 MNHEY and CDR2 SMNVEV come from the germline V gene (reference sequence). Trimming removed 6 bases from V and 0 bases from J; junction bases left unmatched: 2. TCRdb's copy holds only in-frame clones and misses some; the assay was immunoSEQ multiplex PCR. The sample holds about 160,000 clones, around 93% seen once. The rearrangement links TRBV27 to TRBJ2-1; 10 positions match TRBD2. The receptor was isolated from a woman between 50 and 59 years old with acute or convalescent COVID-19. Sequencing was carried out using peripheral blood. This chain's CDR3 is CASRASGSSYNEQFF. The CDR3 DNA sequence: TGTGCCAGCAGGGCTAGCGGGAGCTCCTACAATGAGCAGTTCTTC.